A single sample gave rise to the 15 T cell receptor beta chains below, sequenced in a study of CXCR3-negative and CXCR3-positive naive CD8 T cells. The authors prepared UMI-labeled TRB cDNA libraries by 5' RACE. After re-calling the 5' RACE reads, TCRdb lists one entry per CDR3 protein, DNA absent. The repertoire table contains over 70,000 distinct CDR3 sequences. What was sequenced was naive CXCR3- CD8+ T cells from blood. Subset of the sample: CD45RO-CCR7+CD27+CD95- naive CD8+ T cells lacking CXCR3 (TNR3-). All receptors come from a human donor in good health. Some clones in this sample may be carry-over from other donors' samples.

J is TRBJ2-1 and V is TRBV5-6. The CDR3 extends over 12 amino acids. CDR1 is SGHDT and CDR2 is YYEEEE in the germline V gene. The CDR3 sequence: CASSQSEVEQFF.

This chain connects TRBV6-6 to TRBJ2-7. The CDR3 has 14 residues. Germline-derived CDR1 and CDR2 are MNHNY and SVGAGI (reference sequence). CDR3 residues: CASSLLDSSYEQYF.

The V gene is TRBV20-1, the J gene TRBJ2-7; the TRBD1 assignment by TCRdb is unverifiable without DNA. Germline values: CDR1 DFQATT, CDR2 SNEGSKA (reference sequence). The CDR3 totals 13 residues. CDR3: CSARRGASYEQYF.

The chain combines TRBV2 with TRBJ2-1; the TCRdb D gene call, TRBD2, has no DNA to confirm it. CDR3 length: 17 residues. Germline V gene data show CDR1 as SNHLY and CDR2 as FYNNEI. The CDR3 loop reads CASSALAGVSSYNEQFF.

The V gene is TRBV28, the J gene TRBJ1-1. The CDR3 sequence is 14 residues long. Germline V lookup: CDR1 MDHEN, CDR2 SYDVKM. This CDR3 reads CASSLTHGYTEAFF.

J is TRBJ2-6 and V is TRBV7-7. Germline lookup yields CDR1 SSHAT and CDR2 FNYEAQ (reference sequence). CDR3 size: 16 residues. The CDR3 sequence is CASSPYMNSGANVLTF.

The V and J genes are TRBV29-1 and TRBJ2-2; TCRdb's D gene call, TRBD1, goes unchecked for lack of DNA. Germline CDR1 SQVTM, CDR2 ANQGSEA. This CDR3 is 14 amino acids long. CDR3 amino acids: CSVIQGAVTGELFF.

This chain connects TRBV6-6 to TRBJ2-7; TCRdb returns TRBD1, unconfirmable since there is no DNA. The CDR3 runs to 12 residues. Per germline, CDR1 MNHNY and CDR2 SVGAGI (reference sequence). CDR3 amino acids: CASGQTDYEQYF.

V and J are TRBV7-6 and TRBJ2-7; the D call of TRBD1 rests on TCRdb alone, since no DNA is present to check it. Germline values: CDR1 SGHVS, CDR2 FNYEAQ. CDR3 length equals 13 residues. The CDR3 sequence: CASSLGGTNEQYF.

V and J are TRBV29-1 and TRBJ2-5; TCRdb calls TRBD1, which cannot be checked without DNA. This CDR3 has 15 amino acids. CDR1 SQVTM and CDR2 ANQGSEA come from the germline V gene. CDR3: CSVEDPGQEQETQYF.

The chain carries TRBV10-3 and TRBJ2-7; there is no DNA to check the TCRdb D call of TRBD1. CDR3 length equals 12 residues. Per the germline V gene, CDR1 is ENHRY and CDR2 is SYGVKD. CDR3 sequence reads: CAISDLGNEQYF.

The chain employs TRBV10-3 and TRBJ2-1; TCRdb's assignment of TRBD2 cannot be checked, as there is no DNA. The CDR3 is 18 amino acids. The germline V gene has CDR1 ENHRY and CDR2 SYGVKD. CDR3 region: CAISEPTPGVAGGSEQFF.

This sequence joins TRBV6-2 or TRBV6-3 and TRBJ2-2; the TCRdb call, TRBD1, lacks DNA for checking. From germline, CDR1 is MNHEY and CDR2 SVGEGT. This CDR3 is built from 14 residues. CDR3: CASSWGPNTGELFF.

The chain employs TRBV20-1 and TRBJ1-1. The CDR3 runs 15 residues. The germline V gene encodes CDR1 DFQATT and CDR2 SNEGSKA (reference sequence). CDR3 loop: CSARDPRTGLTEAFF.

The chain carries TRBV9 and TRBJ1-1; checking the TCRdb D call of TRBD1 is not possible without DNA. This CDR3 is 13 amino acids long. CDR1 is SGDLS, CDR2 YYNGEE, per germline. CDR3: CASSGGRGPEAFF.